These 16 T cell receptor beta chains came from one sample sequenced in a study of blood T cell repertoires in COVID-19. Data came from immunoSEQ multiplex PCR; TCRdb stores just in-frame clones and leaves some out. The sample comprises under 150,000 clones, about 80% of which are singletons, and 3.5% to 4.5% rests with the top ten. The sequenced sample was peripheral blood. The receptors originated from a woman aged 55-70 years with acute or convalescent COVID-19.

This rearrangement joins TRBV4-3 to TRBJ1-2, with 7 bases aligning to TRBD1. Germline V gives CDR1 LGHNA, CDR2 YSLEER. V lost 1 base to trimming and J lost 5 bases; unmatched junction nucleotides: 7. The CDR3 sequence is 15 residues long. This CDR3 is CASSQGRGRGYGYTF. The CDR3 nucleotides are TGCGCCAGCAGCCAAGGGAGGGGGCGCGGGTATGGCTACACCTTC.

The CDR3 DNA reads TGTGCCAGCAGAGAGACAGGGGCACGTCAGCCCCAGCATTTT. It encodes CASRETGARQPQHF. The chain uses TRBV28 and TRBJ1-5; 8 bases align to TRBD1. Germline CDR1 is MDHEN and CDR2 is SYDVKM. The CDR3 totals 14 residues. V trimming: 6 bases; J trimming: 6 bases; junction bases outside the gene matches: 7.

This clone was recorded only once. The chain combines TRBV12-3 or TRBV12-4 with TRBJ2-2; D possibly corresponds to TRBD2 (5 bases). The CDR3 is made up of 13 amino acids. Trimming took 0 bases from V and 6 from J, leaving 5 bases between them. As DNA, the CDR3 is TGTGCCAGCAGTTTAGCGGGAGCCGGGGAGCTGTTTTTT. Amino acids: CASSLAGAGELFF.

A few counts support this clone. The chain uses TRBV13 and TRBJ2-1, with D hard to call. V was pared by 5 bases and J by 6 bases, with 14 bases between. Germline V CDR1 and CDR2: PRHDT, FYEKMQ (reference sequence). This CDR3 is 14 amino acids long. CDR3 bases: TGTGCCAGCAGCAATTCTCGGGTGGGCAATGAGCAGTTCTTC. The encoded protein is CASSNSRVGNEQFF.

The chain joins TRBV24-1 to TRBJ2-5, with D possibly TRBD1 on 6 matching bases. The CDR3 sequence is 13 residues long. CDR1 is KGHDR and CDR2 is SFDVKD in the germline V gene. The germline V and J ends were trimmed by 4 bases and 4 bases, with 9 bases remaining between them. The chain's CDR3 is CATSESGAETQYF. The CDR3 DNA reads TGTGCCACCAGTGAATCAGGGGCAGAGACCCAGTACTTC.

In DNA, the CDR3 is TGTGCCACCAGTGATGGGACTAGCGCCGGGGAGCTGTTTTTT. It yields the protein CATSDGTSAGELFF. V is TRBV24-1 and J is TRBJ2-2; the match to TRBD2 covers 10 bases. The CDR3 loop spans 14 amino acids. Per germline, CDR1 KGHDR and CDR2 SFDVKD. V trimming: 3 bases; J trimming: 6 bases; junction bases outside the gene matches: 0.

The chain couples TRBV4-3 to TRBJ1-6, with 7 bases matching TRBD1. Unmatched junction bases numbered 6, after V lost 4 bases and J lost 0 bases. This CDR3 comprises 17 residues. CDR1 is LGHNA, CDR2 YSLEER, per germline. The CDR3 DNA reads as TGCGCCAGCAGCCTAGGGACAGCTAGCTCCTATAATTCACCCCTCCACTTT. Protein: CASSLGTASSYNSPLHF.

The genes are TRBV19 and TRBJ2-3; 14 bases agree with TRBD2. With 3 bases clipped from V and 6 bases from J, the junction kept 2 bases outside the gene matches. CDR1 is LNHDA, CDR2 SQIVND, per germline (reference sequence). There are 15 residues in the CDR3. The CDR3 spells CASSIRLAGGDTQYF. The DNA for the CDR3 is TGTGCCAGTAGTATCCGACTAGCGGGAGGGGATACGCAGTATTTT. Looking up the rest from reference TRBV19 and TRBJ2-3 gives the full variable domain: DGGITQSPKYLFRKEGQNVTLSCEQNLNHDAMYWYRQDPGQGLRLIYYSQIVNDFQKGDIAEGYSVSREKKESFPLTVTSAQKNPTAFYLCASSIRLAGGDTQYFGPGTRLTVL.

V and J are TRBV7-2 and TRBJ2-1, with D possibly matching TRBD1 (5 bases). Trimming left V 6 bases short and J 6 bases short, with 6 bases between. The CDR3 is 11 amino acids. In germline, CDR1 is SGHTA, CDR2 FQGNSA. As DNA, the CDR3 is TGTGCCAGCAGAGGGGCCAATGAGCAGTTCTTC. Protein: CASRGANEQFF.

The table lists this clone with a count of one. The rearrangement links TRBV6-1 to TRBJ1-6, with unresolved D. Germline values: CDR1 MNHNS, CDR2 SASEGT. V was pared by 1 base and J by 7 bases, with 11 bases between. The CDR3 covers 15 residues. CDR3 coding DNA: TGTGCCAGCAGTGAAGTGCCAACCGGGAATTCACCCCTCCACTTT. It translates to CASSEVPTGNSPLHF.

The rearrangement links TRBV6-5 to TRBJ2-5, with 7 bases matching TRBD2. With V trimmed by 0 bases and J by 5 bases, 0 bases remained unmatched. Germline values: CDR1 MNHEY, CDR2 SVGAGI. This CDR3 is 13 amino acids long. CDR3 bases: TGTGCCAGCAGTTACTCGGGGGGGGAGACCCAGTACTTC. As protein: CASSYSGGETQYF.

In the case of this clone: The same CDR3 is also encoded by other DNA sequences in this sample. CDR3 protein: CASSLGQGPNQPQHF. In nucleotides, the CDR3 is TGTGCCAGCAGCTTAGGACAGGGGCCCAATCAGCCCCAGCATTTT. The V and J genes are TRBV7-6 and TRBJ1-5; TRBD1 matches 8 bases. Trimming took 1 base from V and 3 from J; bases not matched to a gene: 2. Germline V gene sequence: CDR1 SGHVS, CDR2 FNYEAQ. This CDR3 region has 15 residues.

V and J are TRBV6-5 and TRBJ1-5; tentatively, D is TRBD1 (6 bases). Germline lookup yields CDR1 MNHEY and CDR2 SVGAGI. The V gene lost 5 bases and the J gene lost 5 bases, with 10 bases spanning the gap. The CDR3 runs to 13 residues. CDR3 nucleotides: TGTGCCAGCAGTCTTCACAGGGATCAGCCCCAGCATTTT. Its protein is CASSLHRDQPQHF.

The gene calls are TRBV20-1 and TRBJ1-2; D perhaps matches TRBD1 (5 bases). There are 13 residues in the CDR3. The V end was cut by 3 bases, the J end by 3 bases, with 11 bases between. CDR1 is DFQATT, CDR2 SNEGSKA, per germline (reference sequence). The CDR3 sequence is CSASLTGDYGYTF. In DNA form, the CDR3 reads TGCAGTGCTAGTCTTACAGGAGACTATGGCTACACCTTC.

This rearrangement joins TRBV19 to TRBJ1-1; 7 nucleotides match TRBD1. Trimming removed 5 bases from V and 3 bases from J; junction bases left unmatched: 12. Germline V CDR1 and CDR2: LNHDA, SQIVND (reference sequence). The CDR3 runs to 16 residues. The CDR3: CASSGRWYQGDTEAFF. Here the CDR3 DNA reads TGTGCCAGTAGTGGCCGCTGGTATCAGGGGGACACTGAAGCTTTCTTT.

The chain couples TRBV6-5 to TRBJ2-1; TRBD1 aligns across 7 bases. Germline V gene sequence: CDR1 MNHEY, CDR2 SVGAGI. After removal of 6 bases from V and 0 bases from J, the junction contained 5 bases not matched to a gene. This CDR3 has 15 residues. CDR3 nucleotides: TGTGCCAGCAGGCCAACAGGGGACTCCTACAATGAGCAGTTCTTC. The encoded protein is CASRPTGDSYNEQFF.